The 29 T cell receptor beta chains below were found in one sample sequenced in a study of blood T cell repertoires in COVID-19. Produced via immunoSEQ multiplex PCR; TCRdb's table is partial and in-frame only. The repertoire consists of some 300,000 clones, with 90% occurring once and the leading ten covering around 4.3%. The sample taken for sequencing was PBMCs or T cells enriched from blood (not recorded which). Source of these receptors: a woman aged 18-30 years with acute COVID-19.

In its sample, this clone was seen a few times. The chain joins TRBV19 to TRBJ2-7; 10 positions agree with TRBD2. The germline CDR1 and CDR2 sequences are LNHDA and SQIVND (reference sequence). CDR3 length equals 14 residues. J lost 0 bases, V lost 6 bases, and 2 bases had no gene match. CDR3 sequence reads: CASRQREGSYEQYF. In DNA form, the CDR3 reads TGTGCCAGTAGACAGCGGGAGGGCTCCTACGAGCAGTACTTC. Looking up the rest from reference TRBV19 and TRBJ2-7 gives the full variable domain: DGGITQSPKYLFRKEGQNVTLSCEQNLNHDAMYWYRQDPGQGLRLIYYSQIVNDFQKGDIAEGYSVSREKKESFPLTVTSAQKNPTAFYLCASRQREGSYEQYFGPGTRLTVT.

Note on this clone: Other DNA sequences in this sample translate to the same CDR3. The CDR3 coding sequence is TGTGCCAGCAGCTCCCGGGGGACCGGGGAGCTGTTTTTT. It codes for CASSSRGTGELFF. The chain links TRBV7-3 to TRBJ2-2; D is perhaps TRBD2 (6 bases). This CDR3 region has 13 residues. The germline CDR1 and CDR2 sequences are SGHTA and FQGTGA. Between the trimmed V and J ends, which lost 4 bases and 5 bases, there was a span of 8 bases.

This clone was observed many times. The chain carries TRBV6-4 and TRBJ2-2, with TRBD2 as a possible D gene (5 bases). The germline V gene encodes CDR1 MRHNA and CDR2 SNTAGT. V was clipped by 0 bases and J by 6 bases, with 5 bases between them. The CDR3 runs to 13 residues. DNA for the CDR3: TGTGCCAGCAGTGACTCTAGCGCCGGGGAGCTGTTTTTT. Amino acid sequence: CASSDSSAGELFF.

The V gene is TRBV28, the J gene TRBJ1-2; 7 bases are a match to TRBD1. V lost 2 bases to trimming and J lost 4 bases; unmatched junction nucleotides: 4. CDR1 and CDR2 from the germline V gene are MDHEN and SYDVKM. The CDR3 contains 14 residues. As DNA, the CDR3 is TGTGCCAGCAGTTTAGGGACAGAACTCTATGGCTACACCTTC. As protein: CASSLGTELYGYTF.

The rearrangement joins TRBV2 to TRBJ2-7, with D possibly being TRBD2 (5 bases). The CDR3 has 14 residues. The ends were cut back, 7 bases at V and 0 bases at J, with 13 bases in the middle. Per germline, CDR1 SNHLY and CDR2 FYNNEI. The DNA of the CDR3 is TGTGCCAGCATAGAGCGGACCGGCTCCTACGAGCAGTACTTC. Its translation is CASIERTGSYEQYF.

Comment on this clone: Other DNA sequences in this sample translate to the same CDR3. The chain recombines TRBV27 with TRBJ1-5; TRBD1 matches 7 bases. Trimming took 6 bases from V and 7 from J; bases not matched to a gene: 6. This CDR3 region has 13 residues. CDR1 is MNHEY, CDR2 SMNVEV, per germline (reference sequence). CDR3 in amino acids: CASSLTGNQPQHF. The CDR3 nucleotides are TGTGCCAGCAGCCTGACAGGGAACCAGCCCCAGCATTTT.

The chain recombines TRBV19 with TRBJ2-2, with 9 bases identical to TRBD1. Germline loops: CDR1 LNHDA, CDR2 SQIVND (reference sequence). The CDR3 consists of 14 residues. V gave up 6 bases and J gave up 4 bases; unmatched junction bases: 3. As DNA, the CDR3 is TGTGCCAGTAGACCGACAGGGGGCACCGGGGAGCTGTTTTTT. It codes for CASRPTGGTGELFF.

A word on this clone: The same CDR3 is also encoded by other DNA sequences in this sample. The chain links TRBV7-9 to TRBJ2-7, with a tentative D call TRBD2 (6 bases). Trimming pared 5 bases from V and 3 bases from J, leaving 8 bases between. This CDR3 comprises 12 residues. CDR1 SEHNR and CDR2 FQNEAQ come from the germline V gene (reference sequence). CDR3 residues: CASSGGDYEQYF. The CDR3 nucleotides are TGTGCCAGCAGCGGAGGGGACTACGAGCAGTACTTC. The variable domain in full, completed from reference TRBV7-9 and TRBJ2-7, reads DTGVSQNPRHKITKRGQNVTFRCDPISEHNRLYWYRQTLGQGPEFLTYFQNEAQLEKSRLLSDRFSAERPKGSFSTLEIQRTEQGDSAMYLCASSGGDYEQYFGPGTRLTVT.

The chain has TRBV6-5 and TRBJ2-5, with 9 positions matching TRBD1. With V trimmed by 4 bases and J by 2 bases, 2 bases remained unmatched. The germline V gene has CDR1 MNHEY and CDR2 SVGAGI. This CDR3 is built from 14 residues. CDR3 in amino acids: CASSFDRGQETQYF. The CDR3 bases are TGTGCCAGCAGTTTCGACAGGGGGCAAGAGACCCAGTACTTC.

The genes are TRBV3-1 (or the pseudogene TRBV3-2) and TRBJ2-1, with D uncertain. CDR1 is LGHDT, CDR2 YNNKEL, per germline (reference sequence). V was shortened by 0 bases and J by 3 bases, with 6 bases between the two germline ends. The CDR3 has 14 residues. DNA for the CDR3: TGTGCCAGCAGCCAAGATTTAAACTACAATGAGCAGTTCTTC. Translating gives CASSQDLNYNEQFF.

This chain connects TRBV21-1 to TRBJ2-7; TRBD2 reflects the table's D call only, with no check against the DNA. TRBV21-1 is labeled a pseudogene. The CDR3 has 16 amino acids. In DNA, the CDR3 is TGTGCCAGCAGCACCTTCGGCGGGCGCGATTCCTACGAGCAGTACTTC. As protein: CASSTFGGRDSYEQYF.

V gene TRBV6-5 combines with J gene TRBJ2-1, with a weak D call TRBD1 (6 bases). CDR1 MNHEY and CDR2 SVGAGI come from the germline V gene. The V gene lost 0 bases and the J gene lost 5 bases, with 8 bases spanning the gap. The CDR3 covers 14 residues. CDR3 bases: TGTGCCAGCAGTTACTCACCAGGGGACAATGAGCAGTTCTTC. As protein: CASSYSPGDNEQFF.

This clone was detected only once. The rearrangement links TRBV10-3 to TRBJ1-5, with a weak D call TRBD1 (6 bases). CDR1 and CDR2 from the germline V gene are ENHRY and SYGVKD. The CDR3 totals 16 residues. Trimming took 0 bases from V and 3 from J, leaving 12 bases between them. The CDR3 loop is CAISESFQGNNQPQHF. DNA for the CDR3: TGTGCCATCAGTGAGTCGTTCCAGGGGAACAATCAGCCCCAGCATTTT.

The CDR3 here is CASSLWGRETQYF. CDR3 coding DNA: TGTGCCAGCAGCTTATGGGGGCGGGAGACCCAGTACTTC. This chain connects TRBV7-3 to TRBJ2-5, with D perhaps TRBD1 (6 bases). Trimming removed 2 bases at V and 5 bases at J, with 9 bases between. The germline gives CDR1 SGHTA, CDR2 FQGTGA. The CDR3 has 13 residues.

This clone showed up just a few times. The chain employs TRBV7-9 and TRBJ1-2, with D perhaps TRBD1 (6 bases). The length of the CDR3 is 13 residues. Trimming removed 6 bases at V and 3 bases at J, with 11 bases between. Per germline, CDR1 SEHNR and CDR2 FQNEAQ (reference sequence). CDR3 in amino acids: CASSPQGDYGYTF. The CDR3 DNA is TGTGCCAGCAGTCCACAGGGTGACTATGGCTACACCTTC.

The CDR3 DNA reads TGCGCCAGCAGCGCCGGGACAGGACTCCCCACTGAAGCTTTCTTT. This codes for CASSAGTGLPTEAFF. The chain is built from TRBV5-1 and TRBJ1-1, with 8 nucleotides matching TRBD1. Unmatched junction bases numbered 9, after V lost 4 bases and J lost 4 bases. Per germline, CDR1 SGHRS and CDR2 YFSETQ. The CDR3 is 15 amino acids.

The V and J genes are TRBV7-9 and TRBJ2-7, with 8 bases fitting TRBD1. Germline assignment: CDR1 SEHNR and CDR2 FQNEAQ (reference sequence). The CDR3 length is 13 residues. J gave up 5 bases and V 5 bases, and 5 bases lay outside the gene matches. The chain's CDR3 is CASSRPTGDEQYF. For the CDR3, the DNA is TGTGCCAGCAGCCGCCCGACAGGGGACGAGCAGTACTTC.

The gene calls are TRBV11-3 and TRBJ2-2; no reliable D call. In germline, CDR1 is SGHNT, CDR2 YENEEA. The CDR3 consists of 13 residues. V lost 0 bases and J 10 bases, leaving 9 bases between the germline ends. CDR3 sequence reads: CASSLDHSLELFF. The CDR3 region has the DNA TGTGCCAGCAGCTTAGATCATAGCTTGGAGCTGTTTTTT.

This chain connects TRBV28 to TRBJ1-1, with D possibly TRBD1 on 6 matching bases. The CDR3 spans 14 residues. Germline V gene sequence: CDR1 MDHEN, CDR2 SYDVKM. V was cut by 3 bases and J by 3 bases, with 11 bases left in between. The CDR3 DNA reads TGTGCCAGCAGTTTGGGGGCGCATCACACTGAAGCTTTCTTT. Its protein is CASSLGAHHTEAFF.

This chain uses TRBV7-6 with TRBJ1-2; 8 nucleotides align to TRBD1. CDR1 is SGHVS and CDR2 is FNYEAQ in the germline V gene. The length of the CDR3 is 15 residues. The ends lost 5 bases at V and 5 bases at J; junction bases unmatched: 10. The CDR3 reads CASSLSRQGKYGYTF. CDR3 nucleotide sequence: TGTGCCAGCAGCCTCAGCCGACAGGGGAAATATGGCTACACCTTC.

This clone was seen once. CDR3 coding DNA: TGTGCCAGCAGTGTCACAGCAACCCATTCACCCCTCCACTTT. Translation gives CASSVTATHSPLHF. The chain carries TRBV28 and TRBJ1-6, with D uncertain. Germline V gene sequence: CDR1 MDHEN, CDR2 SYDVKM. The CDR3 is 14 amino acids. With 5 bases removed from V and 8 bases from J, the gap between germline ends came to 13 bases.

This sequence joins TRBV2 and TRBJ1-2, with 12 bases identical to TRBD1. With 6 bases clipped from V and 4 bases from J, the junction kept 3 bases outside the gene matches. This CDR3 spans 14 amino acids. The germline CDR1 and CDR2 sequences are SNHLY and FYNNEI. The chain's CDR3 is CASSGTGGSYGYTF. Written as DNA, the CDR3 is TGTGCCAGCAGCGGGACAGGGGGCAGCTATGGCTACACCTTC.

The chain joins TRBV19 to TRBJ1-3; tentative D call: TRBD1 (5 bases). Germline lookup yields CDR1 LNHDA and CDR2 SQIVND (reference sequence). V was shortened by 5 bases and J by 2 bases, with 13 bases between the two germline ends. The CDR3 extends over 15 amino acids. The CDR3 DNA follows: TGTGCCAGTAGTGTTATGGGGGGGGCTGGAAACACCATATATTTT. Protein: CASSVMGGAGNTIYF.

V is TRBV6-5 and J is TRBJ1-1, with D tentatively TRBD1 (5 bases). Germline V gene lookup returns CDR1 MNHEY and CDR2 SVGAGI. Trimming stripped 5 bases from V and 4 bases from J, with 14 bases between. There are 14 residues in the CDR3. CDR3 sequence: CASSTRREATEAFF. CDR3 in DNA: TGTGCCAGCAGTACCCGCAGGGAGGCCACTGAAGCTTTCTTT.

The V call is TRBV21-1, the J call TRBJ2-7; the D call of TRBD2 is as the table states it, not checked on the DNA. TRBV21-1 is described as a pseudogene. This CDR3 is built from 16 residues. The CDR3 loop is CASSRERRNSSAEQYF. The CDR3 DNA follows: TGTGCCAGCAGCAGAGAAAGGAGGAACTCCTCCGCCGAGCAGTACTTC.

This rearrangement joins TRBV29-1 to TRBJ2-7; D is perhaps TRBD2 (6 bases). Trimming took off 0 bases at V and 2 bases at J, with 11 bases between the two ends. Germline V gives CDR1 SQVTM, CDR2 ANQGSEA. This CDR3 contains 14 residues. The CDR3 DNA reads TGCAGCGTTGAAGATAAGGAGGGCCCCTACGAGCAGTACTTC. Protein: CSVEDKEGPYEQYF.

This clone has a single count. The V and J genes are TRBV28 and TRBJ2-3; 7 bases agree with TRBD2. Per germline, CDR1 MDHEN and CDR2 SYDVKM. The CDR3 covers 12 residues. CDR3 in amino acids: CAIRTRTDTQYF. Here the CDR3 DNA reads TGTGCAATCCGGACTAGAACAGATACGCAGTATTTT. The entire variable domain, with the rest obtained from reference TRBV28 and TRBJ2-3, is as follows: DVKVTQSSRYLVKRTGEKVFLECVQDMDHENMFWYRQDPGLGLRLIYFSYDVKMKEKGDIPEGYSVSREKKERFSLILESASTNQTSMYLCAIRTRTDTQYFGPGTRLTVL.

This chain joins TRBV9 and TRBJ2-1; 11 bases map to TRBD2. The CDR3 has 17 residues. Germline CDR1 SGDLS, CDR2 YYNGEE. Trimming took 2 bases from V and 5 from J; bases not matched to a gene: 9. The CDR3, as DNA: TGTGCCAGCAGCGTCCAACTAGCGGGAGCAAGGGACAATGAGCAGTTCTTC. The encoded protein is CASSVQLAGARDNEQFF. Together with reference TRBV9 and TRBJ2-1, the CDR3 gives the full variable domain: DSGVTQTPKHLITATGQRVTLRCSPRSGDLSVYWYQQSLDQGLQFLIQYYNGEERAKGNILERFSAQQFPDLHSELNLSSLELGDSALYFCASSVQLAGARDNEQFFGPGTRLTVL.

Only a few counts were recorded for this clone. The same CDR3 can be traced to other DNA sequences in this sample. V usage is TRBV12-3 or TRBV12-4 and J usage is TRBJ1-5; D not certain. This CDR3 comprises 13 residues. Trimming removed 6 bases from V and 4 bases from J, with 10 bases in between. CDR3: CASSLLRNQPQHF. Here the CDR3 DNA reads TGTGCCAGCAGCCTCCTCAGGAATCAGCCCCAGCATTTT.